A single sample gave rise to the 15 T cell receptor beta chains below, sequenced in a study of tumor-infiltrating lymphocytes in primary liver carcinoma. Without any cell sorting, 20-30 mg of bulk tissue yielded co-extracted RNA and DNA. Reverse transcription of about 0.5 ug total RNA with a constant-region primer produced TCR beta cDNA. ARM-PCR was slightly modified, and three nested multiplex PCR rounds with it gave rise to the TCR beta libraries. TRBV1-TRBV30 forward and Cbeta reverse primers drove the first two roughly 10-cycle rounds. TCRdb fed the multiplex PCR reads into MiXCR, producing one record per CDR3 protein. The table records tens of thousands of distinct CDR3 sequences, around 80% of them present only once. The sample consisted of tumor-adjacent normal liver tissue. The receptors here all came from a woman aged 30 to 39 with primary liver carcinoma and hepatitis B virus infection.

Concerning this clonotype itself: The conserved phenylalanine or tryptophan normally closing the CDR3 is absent here, so this likely arose from a read error. Because the CDR3's place on the DNA is in doubt, the DNA is left out and the CDR3 is given as listed by TCRdb. The rearrangement uses TRBV29-1 and TRBJ2-2; the D call in the table, TRBD2, was not verified against the DNA. The CDR3 is 15 residues long, counting both termini. Looked up from germline, CDR1 is SQVTM and CDR2 is ANQGSEA. CDR3 in amino acids: CSVGFRGGNTGELFY.

This chain links TRBV6-6 with TRBJ1-5, with D unclear. This CDR3 is 15 amino acids long. V was trimmed by 0 bases and J by 11 bases, leaving 17 bases between them. Germline V gene sequence: CDR1 MNHNY, CDR2 SVGAGI (reference sequence). The CDR3 protein is CASSYSSRVVESQHF. The CDR3 region has the DNA TGTGCCAGCAGTTACTCGAGTCGGGTGGTTGAGTCCCAGCATTTT.

A word on this clonotype: One end of the junction varies from germline; a read error may be responsible. The chain links TRBV11-3 to TRBJ2-3; a possible D gene is TRBD2 (6 bases). The germline CDR1 and CDR2 sequences are SGHNT and YENEEA. This CDR3 is 17 amino acids long. CDR3 DNA: TGTGCCAGCAACTTAGGGTTCTGGACTACCTACACAGGTACACAGTATTTT. It yields the protein CASNLGFWTTYTGTQYF.

This clonotype was picked up many times. The chain joins TRBV28 to TRBJ1-6; tentative D call: TRBD1 (5 bases). The germline V and J ends were trimmed by 5 bases and 3 bases, with 8 bases remaining between them. This CDR3 contains 14 residues. Germline assignment: CDR1 MDHEN and CDR2 SYDVKM. The CDR3 DNA reads as TGTGCCAGCAGTACAGGCCTCTATAATTCACCCCTCCACTTT. Its protein product is CASSTGLYNSPLHF.

In the case of this clonotype: The junction and the germline gene differ at one end; a read error may be behind it. J is TRBJ2-2 and V is TRBV6-5, with TRBD2 identical over 7 bases. The CDR3 is 15 amino acids. CDR1 is MNHEY and CDR2 is SVGAGI in the germline V gene. Here the CDR3 DNA reads TGTGCCAGCAGTCCACTCCCCGGGGGGACCGGGGAGCCGTTTTTT. Its translation is CASSPLPGGTGEPFF.

Note on this clonotype: One end of the junction varies from germline; a read error may be responsible. J is TRBJ1-1 and V is TRBV11-2, with 8 positions matching TRBD1. The V gene's germline CDR1 is SGHAT and CDR2 FQNNGV. The CDR3 contains 14 residues. The CDR3 sequence: CVSRYTGGGAEVFF. The CDR3 bases are TGTGTCAGCAGATATACAGGGGGAGGGGCTGAAGTTTTCTTT.

Of note for this clonotype: Since no conserved phenylalanine or tryptophan closes the CDR3, a read error is the likely cause. It is unclear where the CDR3 begins or ends on the DNA, so no DNA is shown, and the CDR3 is as TCRdb lists it. The chain has TRBV28 and TRBJ2-7; the listed D gene, TRBD1, was not tested against the DNA. The CDR3 spans 13 amino acids, including both terminal residues. CDR1 and CDR2 (germline): MDHEN, SYDVKM. The CDR3 loop reads CASSLGGYYEQHS.

This clonotype was recorded once. The junction departs from the called germline gene at one end, perhaps through a read error. The chain links TRBV4-3 to TRBJ2-7; D not resolved. Germline V CDR1 and CDR2: LGHNA, YSLEER. CDR3 length equals 15 residues. CDR3 in DNA: TGCGCCAGCAGCCACACTATGTGGGGTTCCTACGGGCAGTACTTC. This encodes CASSHTMWGSYGQYF.

As for this clonotype: One end of the junction does not line up with germline, which may come from a read error. The chain employs TRBV6-1 and TRBJ1-1, with a weak D call TRBD1 (5 bases). The germline CDR1 and CDR2 sequences are MNHNS and SASEGT. The CDR3 runs to 16 residues. CDR3 amino acids: CASSVEVGTPGTETFF. DNA of the CDR3: TGTGCCAGCAGTGTAGAGGTGGGAACCCCTGGGACTGAAACTTTCTTT.

Concerning this clonotype itself: At one boundary the junction diverges from the germline segment, which might be a read error. The J gene is TRBJ2-4, the V gene TRBV29-1; D call uncertain. The CDR3 runs to 15 residues. Germline V gene lookup returns CDR1 SQVTM and CDR2 ANQGSEA. CDR3 in amino acids: CSVSSQTGLRNIRYF. CDR3 nucleotide sequence: TGCAGCGTTTCATCGCAGACCGGGCTAAGAAACATTCGGTACTTC.

As concerns this clonotype: Sequence at one end of the junction differs from germline and may be a read error. J is TRBJ1-6 and V is TRBV5-4, with 8 bases that match TRBD1. The CDR3 spans 17 residues. In germline, CDR1 is SGHNT, CDR2 YYREEE (reference sequence). CDR3 DNA: TGTGCCACCAGCACCTACAGGGGGATTACCTATAATTCACCCCTCCACTTT. Protein product: CATSTYRGITYNSPLHF.

The gene calls are TRBV5-1 and TRBJ2-3; D is unresolved. The CDR3 length is 14 residues. Trimming removed 1 base at V and 4 bases at J, with 10 bases between. CDR1 is SGHRS and CDR2 is YFSETQ in the germline V gene. CDR3 amino acids: CASSLSEPSDTQYF. The CDR3 DNA sequence: TGCGCCAGCAGCTTGAGCGAGCCTTCAGATACGCAGTATTTT.

This clonotype was found once. The junction shows a germline mismatch at one end, possibly a read error. The chain's CDR3 is CASSEGVGGNQPQNF. The CDR3 DNA reads as TGTGCCAGCAGTGAGGGTGTCGGGGGCAATCAGCCCCAGAATTTT. V is TRBV6-1 and J is TRBJ1-5, with TRBD1 as a possible D gene (6 bases). The germline V gene has CDR1 MNHNS and CDR2 SASEGT. The CDR3 is 15 amino acids.

Comment on this clonotype: A read error may account for a junction end that differs from germline. The chain links TRBV30 to TRBJ2-7; 9 nucleotides match TRBD2. Germline CDR1 is GTSNPN and CDR2 is SVGIG (reference sequence). The CDR3 extends over 16 amino acids. CDR3 protein: CTWSVKKASGIYEHYF. CDR3 sequence (DNA): TGTACCTGGAGTGTTAAGAAGGCTAGCGGGATTTACGAGCATTACTTC.

This clonotype is classed as medium-sized. The V gene is TRBV5-4, the J gene TRBJ2-7; D perhaps matches TRBD1 (6 bases). The CDR3 consists of 14 residues. Per the germline V gene, CDR1 is SGHNT and CDR2 is YYREEE (reference sequence). Deletions cut 4 bases from V and 4 bases from J, with 15 bases between. CDR3 DNA sequence: TGTGCCAGCAGCCCATACCAGGGGATGTACGAGCAGTACTTC. Its protein product is CASSPYQGMYEQYF.